This T cell receptor (beta chain) derives from a study of blood T cells in healthy people across ages (dated by TCRdb to 2013 to 2016). Study-wide context: Template switching captured roughly one uniquely barcoded TCR beta cDNA molecule per two T cells in model experiments. Age-related changes in TCR beta repertoire diversity were measured in the study by deep sequencing normalized with unique cDNA molecular identifiers. Donors were grouped into four age groups: young (average 16 years), middle-aged (over 35), aged (around 60) and long-lived (over 80). To avoid experimental bias, donors of different ages were distributed randomly across sequencing lanes. The study analyzed two additional independent replicas of 1 million unique cDNA reads from the same blood draw for two donors, one aged 18 to 29 and one aged 80 or older.

Libraries were made using 5' RACE. Instrument used: Illumina HiSeq 2500. The second PCR ran for roughly 7 to 12 cycles and used a J-beta primer mix along with a sample-barcoded 5' primer. Each TCR beta cDNA molecule received a unique molecular identifier from a template-switch 5' adaptor carrying 12 random nucleotides. Each sample yielded at least 3 million CDR3-containing paired-end reads. First-strand cDNA synthesis was performed from all RNA using the Mint cDNA synthesis kit, with priming by a TRBC-specific oligonucleotide. After uracil-DNA glycosylase treatment, a first 18-cycle PCR used universal primers M1SS and BC2_uni_R on all cDNA. For the original study's pipeline: For normalization, 1 million high-quality reads were randomly selected from each sample, with every read carrying a distinct molecular identifier. Instead of being binned into consensus sequences, reads that shared molecular identifiers were thrown out. MiTCR, with a Q25 quality threshold and the strictest error-elimination algorithm, was used for CDR3 identification, clonotype clustering and error correction. A nonparametric unseen species model with Euler transformation was used to estimate lower-bound total TCR beta diversity. TCRdb passed the public sequencing reads through fastp at Q25 and MiXCR, retaining productive beta sequences. Here each entry gathers all rows of one CDR3 protein and keeps the most common genes and DNA. V and J calls and clone size were set by TCRdb, not the authors. For this sample the table gives approximately 1,100,000 distinct CDR3 sequences, of which more than 35% were detected only once. The top ten constitute approximately 19% of the sample.

The research as a whole found: Observed TCR beta diversity per million T cells fell roughly linearly with age, and a significant reduction was already apparent by age around 40. Because the CMV infection status of the donors was unknown, age-related changes in expanded clonotypes may potentially have been confounded. Conclusive comparison of naive and antigen-experienced compartments was prevented by the profiling of bulk unsorted PBMCs. Compared with the aged group, more naive CD4+ T cells, fewer expanded clones and increased TCR diversity were shown by the long-lived group, suggesting age selection. Estimates of total diversity based on one million sequenced T cells were regarded as lower bounds and as underestimates. A strong correlation was found between observed TCR beta diversity and the percentage of naive T cells measured by flow cytometry.

The CDR3 contains 15 residues, cysteine and phenylalanine counted. CDR3 DNA only is kept here, 45 bases in frame from base 1. CDR1 is given as SGHAT and CDR2 as FQNNGV, both from the germline V gene. V and J are truncated by 4 bases and 3 bases respectively, leaving an intervening sequence of 15 bases. The approximately 41 donors, aged 6 to 90 years, were systemically healthy Caucasian individuals from Russia. About 9.8 milliliters of peripheral blood were drawn from each donor into EDTA-treated Vacutainer tubes. Ficoll-Paque density-gradient centrifugation was used to isolate PBMCs, with at least 7 million per sample. Trizol reagent was used to extract total RNA from the PBMCs, yielding at least 5 micrograms per sample. For every donor, flow cytometry on a PBMC aliquot measured the percentage of naive CD45RAhigh/CD27high T cells. On this clonotype itself: Its binding antigen is unknown. No quality values exist for individual bases; no much larger clone is one base distant.

The chain joins TRBV11-2 to TRBJ1-1; D gene: possibly TRBD1, on 6 matching bases. The specimen sequenced was blood. The sequence was collected from a woman aged 60-75 years in good health. CDR3 reads: CASSSIRGAHTEAFF. The sequenced DNA: TGTGCCAGCAGCTCCATAAGGGGGGCCCACACTGAAGCTTTCTTT. The entire variable domain, with the stretches around the CDR3 drawn from the reference TRBV11-2 and TRBJ1-1 proteins, is EAGVAQSPRYKIIEKRQSVAFWCNPISGHATLYWYQQILGQGPKLLIQFQNNGVVDDSQLPKDRFSAERLKGVDSTLKIQPAKLEDSAVYLCASSSIRGAHTEAFFGQGTRLTVV.